A single sample is the source of the 16 T cell receptor beta chains below, sequenced in a study of T cells expressing NK-cell markers. Each CDR3 protein gets one entry in TCRdb, which reprocessed the 5' RACE reads and gives no DNA. The table for this sample gives some 280,000 distinct CDR3 sequences. Source material: blood T cells: a sorted CD56 or NKG2C T cell subset, CD4+ or CD8+ T cells, or bulk PBMC T cells (not recorded which). The receptors come from a man younger than 30 in good health.

The chain carries TRBV7-2 and TRBJ1-3. CDR3 length equals 16 residues. Germline V CDR1 and CDR2: SGHTA, FQGNSA. Here the CDR3 reads CASSYQNRALGNTIYF. Drawing the rest from reference TRBV7-2 and TRBJ1-3, the complete variable domain is GAGVSQSPSNKVTEKGKDVELRCDPISGHTALYWYRQSLGQGLEFLIYFQGNSAPDKSGLPSDRFSAERTGGSVSTLTIQRTQQEDSAVYLCASSYQNRALGNTIYFGEGSWLTVV.

The chain uses TRBV14 and TRBJ2-2; the TCRdb D gene call, TRBD2, has no DNA to confirm it. The CDR3 has 17 residues. Germline CDR1 and CDR2: SGHDN and FVKESK. CDR3 residues: CASSQGSGRAYTGELFF.

The chain employs TRBV7-2 and TRBJ1-6; no DNA is available, so the TRBD1 call from TCRdb remains unchecked. Germline assignment: CDR1 SGHTA and CDR2 FQGNSA. CDR3 size: 13 residues. The CDR3 loop is CASSPRGEPPLHF.

The V and J genes are TRBV6-6 and TRBJ2-3. The germline V gene encodes CDR1 MNHNY and CDR2 SVGAGI (reference sequence). This CDR3 is built from 13 residues. CDR3 sequence reads: CASSYPEADTQYF.

The V call is TRBV11-2, the J call TRBJ2-2; TCRdb returns TRBD1, unconfirmable since there is no DNA. The V gene's germline CDR1 is SGHAT and CDR2 FQNNGV. CDR3 length: 14 amino acids. CDR3 residues: CASSLVPGTGELFF.

CDR3 region: CSASWGISETQYF. The genes are TRBV20-1 and TRBJ2-5; TCRdb outputs TRBD1, but without DNA this stays unchecked. In germline, CDR1 is DFQATT, CDR2 SNEGSKA (reference sequence). CDR3 length: 13 amino acids.

The chain has TRBV5-6 and TRBJ2-1; as DNA is missing, the TRBD1 call by TCRdb cannot be tested. From germline, CDR1 is SGHDT and CDR2 YYEEEE. The CDR3 sequence is 16 residues long. Here the CDR3 reads CASSLAPGVAYNEQFF.

The chain uses TRBV7-2 and TRBJ2-5; TCRdb designates TRBD1, a call that cannot be tested without DNA. Per the germline V gene, CDR1 is SGHTA and CDR2 is FQGNSA. The CDR3 totals 14 residues. CDR3 loop: CASSQGQAKETQYF.

The gene calls are TRBV25-1 and TRBJ2-2; with no DNA, the TCRdb D assignment of TRBD1 cannot be verified. The CDR3 loop spans 14 amino acids. CDR1 and CDR2 (germline): MGHDK, SYGVNS. This CDR3 reads CASTRTGGTGELFF.

The chain has TRBV12-3 or TRBV12-4 and TRBJ2-5; TCRdb's assignment of TRBD1 cannot be checked, as there is no DNA. This CDR3 spans 12 amino acids. The CDR3 here is CASSGGFETQYF.

The chain links TRBV7-2 to TRBJ1-2; TCRdb calls TRBD1, which cannot be checked without DNA. The CDR3 spans 16 residues. Germline V gives CDR1 SGHTA, CDR2 FQGNSA. The CDR3 sequence: CASSLGGAQINYGYTF.

V usage is TRBV7-8 and J usage is TRBJ2-1. Germline V lookup: CDR1 SGHVS, CDR2 FQNEAQ. The CDR3 loop spans 14 amino acids. The CDR3 loop reads CASSLGLVGGEQFF.

The chain is built from TRBV20-1 and TRBJ2-1; TCRdb proposes TRBD2, but this gene call is untestable without DNA. Germline CDR1 reads DFQATT; CDR2 reads SNEGSKA (reference sequence). The CDR3 covers 16 residues. CDR3 sequence: CSAPKPGLAGGNEQFF.

The rearrangement joins TRBV21-1 to TRBJ2-5; TCRdb reports TRBD1, a call that lacks DNA to check it against. TRBV21-1 is recorded as a pseudogene. The CDR3 runs 15 residues. The CDR3 here is CASSKHRQSMETQYF.

J is TRBJ2-1 and V is TRBV28; TCRdb's D call, TRBD2, is unchecked because there is no DNA. There are 15 residues in the CDR3. Germline loops: CDR1 MDHEN, CDR2 SYDVKM. CDR3 in amino acids: CASSSREGRVHEQFF.

This sequence joins TRBV18 and TRBJ2-2; TCRdb returns TRBD2, unconfirmable since there is no DNA. The germline V gene encodes CDR1 KGHSH and CDR2 LQKENI. The CDR3 runs to 16 residues. CDR3 residues: CASSLLTSPNTGELFF.